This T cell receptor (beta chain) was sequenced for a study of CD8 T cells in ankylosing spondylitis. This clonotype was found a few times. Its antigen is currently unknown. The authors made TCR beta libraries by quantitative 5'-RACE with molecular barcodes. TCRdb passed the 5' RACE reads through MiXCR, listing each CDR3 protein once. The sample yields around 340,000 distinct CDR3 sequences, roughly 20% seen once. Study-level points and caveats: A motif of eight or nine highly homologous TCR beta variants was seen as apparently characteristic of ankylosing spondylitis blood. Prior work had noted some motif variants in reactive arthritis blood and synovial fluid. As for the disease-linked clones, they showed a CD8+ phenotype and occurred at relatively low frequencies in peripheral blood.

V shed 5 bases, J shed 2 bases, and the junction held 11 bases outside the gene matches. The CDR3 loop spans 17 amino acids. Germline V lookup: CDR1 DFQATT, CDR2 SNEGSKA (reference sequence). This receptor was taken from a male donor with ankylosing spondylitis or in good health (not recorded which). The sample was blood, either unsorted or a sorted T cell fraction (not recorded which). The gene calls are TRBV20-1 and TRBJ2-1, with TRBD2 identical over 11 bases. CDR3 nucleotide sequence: TGCAGTGCTGATACTAGCGGGGGTGTACTAACCTACAATGAGCAGTTCTTC. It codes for CSADTSGGVLTYNEQFF.